The rows below give T cell receptor beta chains drawn from one sample of a study of blood T cell repertoires in COVID-19. The repertoire was sequenced with immunoSEQ multiplex PCR; TCRdb's copy has only in-frame clones and lacks some. The data contain 55,000 to 65,000 clones, approximately 80% of them singletons. Specimen: peripheral blood. The receptors derive from a woman aged 55-70 years with acute or convalescent COVID-19. The CDR3 runs from the conserved cysteine through the conserved F or W. Fields, in order: clone size, V gene, D gene, J gene, CDR3 length, CDR3 DNA, CDR3 protein. D genes are given only for firm matches. Where a row states a size, it is once, few, many or the class of an expanded clone; other rows omit it.

size: .
V: TRBV6-1
D: .
J: TRBJ1-2
length: 13
DNA: TGTGCCAGCAGTGAATTGTTAGACTATGGCTACACCTTC
CDR3: CASSELLDYGYTF

size: .
V: TRBV19
D: .
J: TRBJ2-6
length: 17
DNA: TGTGCCAGTAGTATAGATGAGGGGGGGTCCGGGGCCAACGTCCTGACTTTC
CDR3: CASSIDEGGSGANVLTF

size: .
V: TRBV7-2
D: TRBD2
J: TRBJ2-7
length: 16
DNA: TGTGCCAGCAGCCACGAGGGACTAGGGTTAACCTACGAGCAGTACTTC
CDR3: CASSHEGLGLTYEQYF

size: .
V: TRBV24-1
D: TRBD1
J: TRBJ2-1
length: 16
DNA: TGTGCCGTCAGGGGGCACGGTCAAAGCTCCTACAATGAGCAGTTCTTC
CDR3: CAVRGHGQSSYNEQFF

size: .
V: TRBV19
D: .
J: TRBJ1-1
length: 16
DNA: TGTGCCAGTAGTATAGATCGTCACGATGGAGTGTCTGAAGCTTTCTTT
CDR3: CASSIDRHDGVSEAFF

size: .
V: TRBV6-1
D: .
J: TRBJ1-3
length: 17
DNA: TGTGCCAGCAGTGAAGTAATAGGAGGGGCGGCTGGAAACACCATATATTTT
CDR3: CASSEVIGGAAGNTIYF

size: .
V: TRBV2
D: .
J: TRBJ2-2
length: 14
DNA: TGTGCCAGCAGTTATTTGATTGCGACCGGGGAGCTGTTTTTT
CDR3: CASSYLIATGELFF

size: .
V: TRBV6-1
D: .
J: TRBJ2-7
length: 14
DNA: TGTGCCAGCAGTGAAGCAGGGAGCTCCTACGAGCAGTACTTC
CDR3: CASSEAGSSYEQYF

size: .
V: TRBV4-1
D: TRBD1
J: TRBJ1-2
length: 16
DNA: TGCGCCAGCAGCCAAACCATAAGGACAGGACCTTATGGCTACACCTTC
CDR3: CASSQTIRTGPYGYTF

size: .
V: TRBV6-5
D: .
J: TRBJ2-1
length: 13
DNA: TGTGCCAGCAAACGAGAGTTCTACAATGAGCAGTTCTTC
CDR3: CASKREFYNEQFF

size: few
V: TRBV4-1
D: .
J: TRBJ1-2
length: 16
DNA: TGCGCCAGCAGCCCCCGAAGGAACGGGATTCTGGGTGGCTACACCTTC
CDR3: CASSPRRNGILGGYTF

size: few
V: TRBV7-9
D: .
J: TRBJ1-1
length: 14
DNA: TGTGCCAGCAGCTTAGCGCAGGGAAGCACTGAAGCTTTCTTT
CDR3: CASSLAQGSTEAFF

size: few
V: TRBV9
D: TRBD1
J: TRBJ1-5
length: 14
DNA: TGTGCCAGCAGCGCCGGGACAGGGGTACAGCCCCAGCATTTT
CDR3: CASSAGTGVQPQHF

size: .
V: TRBV3-1/TRBV3-2
D: .
J: TRBJ2-3
length: 19
DNA: TGTGCCAGCAGCCCTTATGGAAGGAGGGATTTCTATGGCACAGATACGCAGTATTTT
CDR3: CASSPYGRRDFYGTDTQYF

size: .
V: TRBV18
D: TRBD1
J: TRBJ1-3
length: 12
DNA: TGTGCCAGCGGGCGGGACAGCAATACCATATATTTT
CDR3: CASGRDSNTIYF

size: .
V: TRBV5-6
D: .
J: TRBJ2-5
length: 14
DNA: TGTGCCAGCAGCCCCGTGGCGGTGCGGGAGACCCAGTACTTC
CDR3: CASSPVAVRETQYF

size: .
V: TRBV12-3/TRBV12-4
D: .
J: TRBJ1-4
length: 13
DNA: TGTGCCAGCAGTTTAGTCAGCGGAGAAAAACTGTTTTTT
CDR3: CASSLVSGEKLFF

size: once
V: TRBV14
D: TRBD1
J: TRBJ1-1
length: 15
DNA: TGTGCCAGCAGCCGATGGGACAGAAAGAACACTGAAGCTTTCTTT
CDR3: CASSRWDRKNTEAFF

size: .
V: TRBV6-5
D: .
J: TRBJ1-2
length: 15
DNA: TGTGCCAGCAGGGATCGACAGGATGGGACACAGGGCTACACCTTC
CDR3: CASRDRQDGTQGYTF

size: .
V: TRBV13
D: TRBD1
J: TRBJ1-5
length: 15
DNA: TGTGCCAGCAGCTCCATGGACAGGGGGAATCAGCCCCAGCATTTT
CDR3: CASSSMDRGNQPQHF

size: .
V: TRBV28
D: .
J: TRBJ1-6
length: 18
DNA: TGTGCCAGCAGCCCAGGGGTAGTCCTTTCAGTGGATAATTCACCCCTCCACTTT
CDR3: CASSPGVVLSVDNSPLHF

size: once
V: TRBV29-1
D: .
J: TRBJ1-1
length: 11
DNA: TGCAGCGTTGAAGGCCTGGGCCAAGCTTTCTTT
CDR3: CSVEGLGQAFF

size: .
V: TRBV3-1/TRBV3-2
D: .
J: TRBJ1-2
length: 13
DNA: TGTGCCAGCAGCCCGCGTATGGACTATGGCTGCACCTTC
CDR3: CASSPRMDYGCTF

size: .
V: TRBV5-1
D: .
J: TRBJ1-2
length: 13
DNA: TGCGCCAGCAGCGGGCAAGACGGGGTTGGCTACACCTTC
CDR3: CASSGQDGVGYTF

size: .
V: TRBV7-9
D: .
J: TRBJ1-6
length: 19
DNA: TGTGCCAGCAGCGTATTTCCGTGGTGGCAGGGATCGGGCGATTCACCCCTCCACTTT
CDR3: CASSVFPWWQGSGDSPLHF

size: .
V: TRBV19
D: .
J: TRBJ1-1
length: 15
DNA: TGTGCCAGTAGTATAGATCGGGGGGCGAACACTGAAGCTTTCTTT
CDR3: CASSIDRGANTEAFF

size: few
V: TRBV7-2
D: TRBD1
J: TRBJ1-2
length: 16
DNA: TGTGCCAGCAGCTTGGGACAGGGGGGGACGGGCTATGGCTACACCTTC
CDR3: CASSLGQGGTGYGYTF